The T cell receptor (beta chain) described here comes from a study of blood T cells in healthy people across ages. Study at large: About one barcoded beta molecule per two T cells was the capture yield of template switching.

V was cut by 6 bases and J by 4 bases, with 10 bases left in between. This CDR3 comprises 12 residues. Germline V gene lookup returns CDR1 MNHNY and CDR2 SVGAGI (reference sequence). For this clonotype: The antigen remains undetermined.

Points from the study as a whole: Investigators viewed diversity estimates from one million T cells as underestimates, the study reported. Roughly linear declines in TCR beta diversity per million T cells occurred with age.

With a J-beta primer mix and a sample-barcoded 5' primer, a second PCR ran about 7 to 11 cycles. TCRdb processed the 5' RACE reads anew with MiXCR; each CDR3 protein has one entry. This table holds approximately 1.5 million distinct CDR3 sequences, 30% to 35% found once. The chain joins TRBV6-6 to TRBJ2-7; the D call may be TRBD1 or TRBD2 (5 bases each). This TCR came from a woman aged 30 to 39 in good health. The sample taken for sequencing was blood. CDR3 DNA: TGTGCCAGCAGGGGACCGAAATACGAGCAGTACTTC. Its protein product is CASRGPKYEQYF.